One and the same sample provided the 12 T cell receptor beta chains below, sequenced in a study of T cells in Graves' hyperthyroidism and ophthalmopathy. Amplification of TCR beta CDR3 regions was performed using RNA transcripts as template. HTBI primers were the set used in a first-round RT-PCR of the TCR CDR3. TCRdb reprocessed the multiplex PCR reads with MiXCR, giving one entry per CDR3 protein. The sample lists 450,000 to 650,000 distinct CDR3 sequences; about a fifth were seen once. The sequenced sample consisted of blood. Receptor source: a young man with Graves' hyperthyroidism.

This clonotype was seen more than once but under ten times. The V and J genes are TRBV18 and TRBJ1-1; D uncertain. The V end was cut by 8 bases, the J end by 0 bases, with 13 bases between. The CDR3 extends over 14 amino acids. CDR1 KGHSH and CDR2 LQKENI come from the germline V gene. The CDR3 is CASQSSRLNTEAFF. The CDR3 DNA sequence: TGTGCCAGCCAAAGCTCCCGTTTGAACACTGAAGCTTTCTTT.

This chain connects TRBV5-1 to TRBJ1-1, with D possibly TRBD1 on 6 matching bases. With 6 bases removed from V and 1 base from J, the gap between germline ends came to 22 bases. Germline CDR1 SGHRS, CDR2 YFSETQ. CDR3 length: 17 residues. The CDR3 sequence is CASMGGSASERNTEAFF. CDR3 in DNA: TGCGCCAGCATGGGGGGCTCCGCGAGCGAGAGGAACACTGAAGCTTTCTTT.

The chain has TRBV30 and TRBJ1-5; D is unclear. V was cut by 7 bases and J by 0 bases, with 7 bases left in between. The CDR3 has 12 residues. CDR1 and CDR2 from the germline V gene are GTSNPN and SVGIG (reference sequence). The CDR3 DNA reads as TGTGCCTTCAAGTATAGCAATCAGCCCCAGCATTTT. Encoded protein: CAFKYSNQPQHF.

In its sample, this clonotype was seen once. The rearrangement joins TRBV28 to TRBJ1-5; 7 bases match TRBD1. The CDR3 is 17 residues long. CDR1 is MDHEN, CDR2 SYDVKM, per germline. With V trimmed by 6 bases and J by 1 base, 12 bases remained unmatched. CDR3: CASRLEKGAASNQPQHF. The CDR3, as DNA: TGTGCCAGCAGGCTAGAAAAGGGGGCAGCCAGCAATCAGCCCCAGCATTTT.

This clonotype was counted ten times or more. V gene TRBV19 combines with J gene TRBJ1-1; possible D gene TRBD1, 5 bases. V dropped 6 bases and J dropped 1 base, with 15 bases sitting between them. Germline V gene lookup returns CDR1 LNHDA and CDR2 SQIVND (reference sequence). The CDR3 is 15 residues long. The CDR3 DNA reads as TGTGCCAGTAGCCCGCCGACAGCCTCGAACACTGAAGCTTTCTTT. Translated, it gives CASSPPTASNTEAFF. Complete variable domain (other parts from reference TRBV19 and TRBJ1-1): DGGITQSPKYLFRKEGQNVTLSCEQNLNHDAMYWYRQDPGQGLRLIYYSQIVNDFQKGDIAEGYSVSREKKESFPLTVTSAQKNPTAFYLCASSPPTASNTEAFFGQGTRLTVV.

This clonotype was counted ten times or more. The V call is TRBV28, the J call TRBJ1-5; TRBD1 might be the D (5 bases). V lost 2 bases and J 6 bases, leaving 11 bases between the germline ends. CDR3 length: 14 amino acids. The V gene's germline CDR1 is MDHEN and CDR2 SYDVKM. The DNA for the CDR3 is TGTGCCAGCAGTTTAGGGCAGGGACTTCAGCCCCAGCATTTT. Translated, it gives CASSLGQGLQPQHF.

This clonotype was recorded at least ten times. This chain connects TRBV6-5 to TRBJ1-2; 11 nucleotides line up with TRBD1. The CDR3 has 17 residues. Germline CDR1 MNHEY, CDR2 SVGAGI. V lost 4 bases and J lost 7; bases outside the gene matches: 14. CDR3 residues: CASSSLSGQGVESGYTF. The CDR3 DNA reads as TGTGCCAGCAGTTCACTTTCGGGACAGGGGGTAGAAAGTGGCTACACCTTC.

This clonotype was seen at least ten times. The rearrangement uses TRBV7-9 and TRBJ2-7; possible D gene TRBD1, 6 bases. CDR3 length: 12 amino acids. Germline values: CDR1 SEHNR, CDR2 FQNEAQ (reference sequence). The V end was cut by 10 bases, the J end by 5 bases, with 15 bases between. CDR3 region: CAIAQGAHEQYF. CDR3 nucleotide sequence: TGTGCCATTGCACAGGGAGCGCACGAGCAGTACTTC.

The V and J genes are TRBV30 and TRBJ1-1; D is undetermined. Germline CDR1 and CDR2: GTSNPN and SVGIG (reference sequence). The germline V and J ends were trimmed by 1 base and 11 bases, with 17 bases remaining between them. CDR3 length: 13 residues. The CDR3 loop reads CAWSEGIALYAFF. CDR3 sequence (DNA): TGTGCCTGGAGTGAGGGAATAGCGTTGTATGCTTTCTTT.

This clonotype was detected many times. The rearrangement links TRBV20-1 to TRBJ2-7, with D perhaps matching TRBD1 or TRBD2 (5 bases each). V was shortened by 3 bases and J by 2 bases, with 14 bases between the two germline ends. Germline CDR1 reads DFQATT; CDR2 reads SNEGSKA (reference sequence). The CDR3 spans 14 residues. The CDR3 coding sequence is TGCAGTGCTAGCCGACAGACTACCACCTACGAGCAGTACTTC. Amino acids: CSASRQTTTYEQYF.

The sample holds many counts of this clonotype. The V gene is TRBV27, the J gene TRBJ2-7; D unclear. V lost 4 bases and J lost 1, with 8 bases in between. This CDR3 spans 13 amino acids. Germline CDR1 is MNHEY and CDR2 is SMNVEV (reference sequence). CDR3 DNA: TGTGCCAGCAGTTGGGGAACTTCCTACGAGCAGTACTTC. It specifies CASSWGTSYEQYF.

The chain joins TRBV10-1 to TRBJ2-5; D is possibly TRBD1 or TRBD2 (5 bases each). Germline CDR1 and CDR2: WNHNN and SYGVQD (reference sequence). The CDR3 totals 13 residues. The V and J ends lost 0 bases and 3 bases respectively, with 5 bases between them. CDR3 nucleotides: TGCGCCAGCAGTGAGTCGGGGGAAGAGACCCAGTACTTC. Translated: CASSESGEETQYF.